The next 7 T cell receptor beta chains were all read from a single sample in a study of regulatory T cells in long-lasting Graves disease. With iRepertoire HTBI primers and Arm-PCR of CDR3 regions, TCR beta libraries were built. MiXCR, applied by TCRdb to the multiplex PCR reads, yields one record per CDR3 protein. The sample consists of 350,000 to 550,000 distinct CDR3 sequences, 15% of them appearing once. Time point specified: newly diagnosed GD, antithyroid drugs for less than 3 months. TCR sequences were obtained from RNA taken from PBMCs. These data are also associated with another study on T cells in Graves' hyperthyroidism and ophthalmopathy.

The starting material was peripheral blood mononuclear cells (PBMCs), obtained at new diagnosis, from a patient treated with antithyroid drugs. Source of these receptors: a woman aged 30 to 39 with Graves disease.

This clonotype occurred many times. The chain links TRBV28 to TRBJ2-7, with D unresolved. Germline V lookup: CDR1 MDHEN, CDR2 SYDVKM. The CDR3 sequence is 12 residues long. Trimming removed 8 bases at V and 3 bases at J, with 11 bases between. The CDR3: CASGWKGYEQYF. Here the CDR3 DNA reads TGTGCCAGCGGGTGGAAGGGCTACGAGCAGTACTTC.

This clonotype was counted between two and nine times. The chain combines TRBV28 with TRBJ2-1; 8 nucleotides match TRBD2. Per the germline V gene, CDR1 is MDHEN and CDR2 is SYDVKM. V lost 4 bases to trimming and J lost 4 bases; unmatched junction nucleotides: 9. The CDR3 covers 16 residues. The CDR3 region is CASSSAWTSRYNEQFF. CDR3 DNA: TGTGCCAGCAGTTCAGCCTGGACTAGCAGATACAATGAGCAGTTCTTC. Based on the CDR3 plus reference TRBV28 and TRBJ2-1, the full variable domain is DVKVTQSSRYLVKRTGEKVFLECVQDMDHENMFWYRQDPGLGLRLIYFSYDVKMKEKGDIPEGYSVSREKKERFSLILESASTNQTSMYLCASSSAWTSRYNEQFFGPGTRLTVL.

This clonotype showed up many times. The V and J genes are TRBV20-1 and TRBJ2-1; 13 bases map to TRBD2. V trimming: 5 bases; J trimming: 11 bases; junction bases outside the gene matches: 9. The CDR3 length is 14 residues. Germline V CDR1 and CDR2: DFQATT, SNEGSKA (reference sequence). CDR3 in DNA: TGCAGTGCTGGCGGGACTAGCGGGACCTCTAAGCAGTTCTTC. Protein sequence: CSAGGTSGTSKQFF.

This clonotype was counted ten times or more. CDR3 in DNA: TGTGCCAGCAGTCTACCCAGGGAATTTAACCTTGAGACCCAGTACTTC. This translates into CASSLPREFNLETQYF. This chain uses TRBV12-3 or TRBV12-4 with TRBJ2-5; possibly TRBD1 for D (5 bases). The length of the CDR3 is 16 residues. V was pared by 5 bases and J by 5 bases, with 21 bases between.

This clonotype was seen at least ten times. The chain is built from TRBV2 and TRBJ2-7; D possibly corresponds to TRBD1 (6 bases). V lost 6 bases and J 4 bases, leaving 13 bases between the germline ends. The CDR3 contains 13 residues. Germline assignment: CDR1 SNHLY and CDR2 FYNNEI. The CDR3 loop reads CASSRDTGYEQYF. The CDR3 coding sequence is TGTGCCAGCAGCCGGGACACAGGGTACGAGCAGTACTTC.

In this sample, this clonotype turned up many times. V is TRBV29-1 and J is TRBJ2-3; maybe TRBD1 (6 bases). This CDR3 spans 13 amino acids. Deletions cut 6 bases from V and 2 bases from J, with 12 bases between. Germline lookup yields CDR1 SQVTM and CDR2 ANQGSEA. The CDR3 DNA reads as TGCAGCGTCAGGACAGTGCTCACAGATACGCAGTATTTT. As protein: CSVRTVLTDTQYF.

This clonotype came up a few times. The chain recombines TRBV5-1 with TRBJ1-1; TRBD1 aligns across 8 bases. The trim removed 1 base at V and 1 base at J, leaving 12 bases unmatched. CDR1 is SGHRS, CDR2 YFSETQ, per germline. There are 18 residues in the CDR3. The CDR3 region is CASSLPTDRGIENTEAFF. The CDR3 DNA is TGCGCCAGCAGCTTGCCGACCGACAGGGGTATCGAGAACACTGAAGCTTTCTTT.